The rows below give T cell receptor beta chains drawn from one sample of a study of shared clonotypes between healthy human individuals. Clones were sequenced by immunoSEQ multiplex PCR, and TCRdb holds only the in-frame ones, with some missing. The sample yields 2 million to 2.5 million clones, approximately 96% seen once. Sequencing was done on a sample of naive CD4+ T cells sorted from blood. The source is a young man in good health. Both conserved end residues are part of each CDR3. The D gene is left open where the match is weak. The size field is filled for only some rows; it gives once, few, many or a size class.

V	D	J	size	DNA	CDR3
TRBV30	TRBD1	TRBJ1-2	-	TGTGCCTGGACAACAGGGGCCCATGGCTACACCTTC	CAWTTGAHGYTF
TRBV19	-	TRBJ2-1	once	TGTGCCACCCGTGGAAGCAGCTCCTACAATGAGCAGTTCTTC	CATRGSSSYNEQFF
TRBV7-9	TRBD1	TRBJ1-2	-	TGTGCCAGCAGCGATCGGACAGGGGGCTCCTATGGCTACACCTTC	CASSDRTGGSYGYTF
TRBV12-2	-	TRBJ2-2	-	TGTGCAAGTCGCTTTCGGCCAAACACCGGGGAGCTGTTTTTT	CASRFRPNTGELFF
TRBV6-1	-	TRBJ2-3	once	TGTGCCAGCAGTGTACCCCGGCTTGACTACACAGATACGCAGTATTTT	CASSVPRLDYTDTQYF
TRBV5-6	-	TRBJ2-7	-	TGTGCCAGCAGCTCTTTATGGGGGGTCTCCTACGAGCAGTACTTC	CASSSLWGVSYEQYF
TRBV4-1	-	TRBJ1-4	-	TGCGCCAGCAAGAGTCAGAATGAAAAACTGTTTTTT	CASKSQNEKLFF
TRBV10-3	TRBD1	TRBJ1-2	-	TGTGCCATCAGTGACAGGGACAGGGGGCGGTATGGCTACACCTTC	CAISDRDRGRYGYTF
TRBV7-2	-	TRBJ2-7	-	TGTGCCAGCAGCTTAGCGTTGGTGGCCTACGAGCAGTACTTC	CASSLALVAYEQYF
TRBV28	-	TRBJ2-1	-	TGTGCCAGCAGCGGGCCAGTGTCATACAATGAGCAGTTCTTC	CASSGPVSYNEQFF
TRBV4-1	TRBD1	TRBJ1-1	-	TGCGCCAGCAGCCAGGCAGGACAGGGGGGAGAAGCTTTCTTT	CASSQAGQGGEAFF
TRBV13	-	TRBJ1-4	-	TGTGCCAGCAGCTTAATTGGGACGGGTAATGAAAAACTGTTTTTT	CASSLIGTGNEKLFF
TRBV30	TRBD1	TRBJ1-1	few	TGTGCCTGGAGAGGGACAGCGAACACTGAAGCTTTCTTT	CAWRGTANTEAFF
TRBV7-9	-	TRBJ1-2	-	TGTGCCAGCACCCCAAAGGGGCTCTGGGGCTACACCTTC	CASTPKGLWGYTF
TRBV7-6	-	TRBJ1-6	-	TGTGCCAGCAGCTTAGGAAAGCTTTCACCCCTCCACTTT	CASSLGKLSPLHF
TRBV5-1	-	TRBJ1-6	-	TGCGCCAGCAGCTTGGGAGGACAGTCTAATTCACCCCTCCACTTT	CASSLGGQSNSPLHF
TRBV11-2	-	TRBJ1-1	many	TGTGCCAGCAGCTTAGACCTGAACACTGAAGCTTTCTTT	CASSLDLNTEAFF
TRBV15	-	TRBJ1-4	-	TGTGCCACCAGCAGAGACCTACAGGGACTCCGGAGGAGTGAAAAACTGTTTTTT	CATSRDLQGLRRSEKLFF
TRBV28	TRBD1	TRBJ1-1	-	TGTGCCAGCCGGGACAGAACTATCGCCGCCTTT	CASRDRTIAAF
TRBV18	-	TRBJ2-7	-	TGTGCCAGCTCACAAACAGATGGGTTCGAGCAGTACTTC	CASSQTDGFEQYF
TRBV18	TRBD2	TRBJ2-7	-	TGTGCCAGCTCTCCCACTAGCGGGAGGATCGGCGAGCAGTACTTC	CASSPTSGRIGEQYF
TRBV9	TRBD1	TRBJ1-2	-	TGTGCCAGCAGCGGGAGACAGGGTTTTGGCTACACCTTC	CASSGRQGFGYTF
TRBV5-1	-	TRBJ2-2	-	TGCGCCAGCAGCTTAGGGTACACCGGGGAGCTGTTTTTT	CASSLGYTGELFF
TRBV7-2	-	TRBJ2-7	-	TGTGCCAGCAGCTCCGTGGGAGGCTACGAGCAGTACTTC	CASSSVGGYEQYF
TRBV7-2	-	TRBJ2-1	-	TGTGCCAGCAGCTTAACAGCCTCGAGCTCCTACAATGAGCAGTTCTTC	CASSLTASSSYNEQFF
TRBV5-4	TRBD2	TRBJ2-7	-	TGTGCCAGCAGCTTTAGCGGGAGCTCCTACGAGCAGTACTTC	CASSFSGSSYEQYF
TRBV7-9	-	TRBJ2-1	-	TGTGCCAGCAGCGGCCCCAGCGGCAACAATGAGCAGTTCTTC	CASSGPSGNNEQFF
TRBV27	-	TRBJ2-2	-	TGTGCCAGCAGTGGGAGTTGGGTAAACACCGGGGAGCTGTTTTTT	CASSGSWVNTGELFF
TRBV10-3	-	TRBJ2-6	-	TGTGCCATCAGCCGGACAGACGATCCCGCCGGGGCCAACGTCCTGACTTTC	CAISRTDDPAGANVLTF
TRBV14	-	TRBJ1-4	-	TGTGCCAGCAGCCAAGGAGTTCGAGAAAAACTGTTTTTT	CASSQGVREKLFF